The entry below describes one TCR beta chain. Autoimmune disease history or systemic immunosuppression led to patient exclusion. TCRdb keeps only in-frame clones here, not all; method: immunoSEQ multiplex PCR. The sample holds tens of thousands of clones, 89% seen once. The data originate from a study of OX40 agonist ivuxolimab in advanced cancers. Study in general: Treatment of patients was with ivuxolimab, an agonistic anti-OX40 (CD134) antibody. Approximately 40% of patients had received prior checkpoint inhibitor therapy.

Germline lookup yields CDR1 SNHLY and CDR2 FYNNEI. The length of the CDR3 is 12 residues. With 7 bases removed from V and 5 bases from J, the gap between germline ends came to 8 bases. The specimen comprised CD4+ or CD8+ T cells sorted from blood, sampled in a trial of the OX40 agonist ivuxolimab. The rearrangement uses TRBV2 and TRBJ2-2, with D unclear. This receptor was obtained from an adult with an advanced solid tumor such as melanoma, head and neck, liver or kidney cancer. The CDR3 coding sequence is TGTGCCAGCATAGGGTGGACCGGGGAGCTGTTTTTT. This codes for CASIGWTGELFF.